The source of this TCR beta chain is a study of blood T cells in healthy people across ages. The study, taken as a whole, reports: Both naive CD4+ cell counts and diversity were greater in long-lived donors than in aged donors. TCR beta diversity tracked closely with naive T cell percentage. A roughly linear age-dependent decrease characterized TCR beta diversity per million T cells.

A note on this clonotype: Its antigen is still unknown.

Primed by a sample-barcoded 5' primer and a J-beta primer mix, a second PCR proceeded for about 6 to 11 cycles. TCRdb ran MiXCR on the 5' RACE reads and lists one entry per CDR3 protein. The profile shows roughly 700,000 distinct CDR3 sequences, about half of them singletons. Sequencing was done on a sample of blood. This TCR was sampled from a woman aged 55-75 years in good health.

The CDR3 DNA reads as TGTGCCAGCAGTGAAAGGGGGCCTAGCTCCTACAATGAGCAGTTCTTC. This sequence encodes CASSERGPSSYNEQFF. The chain links TRBV2 to TRBJ2-1; TRBD1 matches at 7 bases. J gave up 0 bases and V 2 bases, and 4 bases lay outside the gene matches. CDR1 and CDR2 from the germline V gene are SNHLY and FYNNEI. The CDR3 length is 16 residues.